This T cell receptor (beta chain) was sequenced for a study of T cells expressing NK-cell markers. Libraries used 5'RACE template switching adding universal primer site and UMIs. TCRdb derives one entry per CDR3 protein from the 5' RACE reads, leaving out DNA. The ten most abundant clones cover 4.2% of a sample with about 260,000 distinct CDR3 sequences. This CDR3 spans 17 amino acids. Per the germline V gene, CDR1 is LGHNA and CDR2 is YSLEER. As for this clonotype: What it binds is not known.

Findings and limits, study-wide: Roughly 6 donors showed dominant NKG2C+ clonotypes comprising about 1.0-7.0% of their CD8+ T cells.

This clonotype originated in a woman between 18 and 70 years old in good health. J is TRBJ2-2 and V is TRBV4-3; with no DNA, the TCRdb D assignment of TRBD2 cannot be verified. Sample: blood T cells: a sorted CD56 or NKG2C T cell subset, CD4+ or CD8+ T cells, or bulk PBMC T cells (not recorded which). The CDR3 reads CASSQDGGRPNTGELFF.